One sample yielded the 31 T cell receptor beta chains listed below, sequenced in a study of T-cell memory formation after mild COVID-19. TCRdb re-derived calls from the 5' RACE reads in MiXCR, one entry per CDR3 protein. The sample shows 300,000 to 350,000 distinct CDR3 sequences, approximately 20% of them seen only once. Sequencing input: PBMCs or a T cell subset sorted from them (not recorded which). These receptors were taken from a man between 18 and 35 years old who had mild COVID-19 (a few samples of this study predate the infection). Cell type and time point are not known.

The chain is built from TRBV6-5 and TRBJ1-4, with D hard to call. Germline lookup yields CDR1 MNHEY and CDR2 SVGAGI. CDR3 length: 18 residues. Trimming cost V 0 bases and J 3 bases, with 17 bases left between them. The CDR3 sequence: CASSYSVGPRGANEKLFF. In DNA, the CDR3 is TGTGCCAGCAGTTACTCGGTCGGCCCCCGAGGAGCTAATGAAAAACTGTTTTTT.

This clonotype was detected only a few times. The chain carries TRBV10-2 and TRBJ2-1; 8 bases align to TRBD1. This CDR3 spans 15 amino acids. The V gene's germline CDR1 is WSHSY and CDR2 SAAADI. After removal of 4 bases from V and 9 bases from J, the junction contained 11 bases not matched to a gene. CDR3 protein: CASSVDLDRAGEQFF. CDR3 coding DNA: TGCGCCAGCAGTGTGGACCTGGACAGGGCGGGTGAGCAGTTCTTC.

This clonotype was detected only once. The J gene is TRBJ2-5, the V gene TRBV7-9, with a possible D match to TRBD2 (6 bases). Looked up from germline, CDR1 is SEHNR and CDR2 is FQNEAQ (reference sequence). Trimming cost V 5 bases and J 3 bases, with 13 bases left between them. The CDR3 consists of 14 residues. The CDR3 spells CASSRRGREETQYF. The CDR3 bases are TGTGCCAGCAGCCGACGGGGGAGAGAAGAGACCCAGTACTTC. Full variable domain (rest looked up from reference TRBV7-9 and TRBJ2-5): DTGVSQNPRHKITKRGQNVTFRCDPISEHNRLYWYRQTLGQGPEFLTYFQNEAQLEKSRLLSDRFSAERPKGSFSTLEIQRTEQGDSAMYLCASSRRGREETQYFGPGTRLLVL.

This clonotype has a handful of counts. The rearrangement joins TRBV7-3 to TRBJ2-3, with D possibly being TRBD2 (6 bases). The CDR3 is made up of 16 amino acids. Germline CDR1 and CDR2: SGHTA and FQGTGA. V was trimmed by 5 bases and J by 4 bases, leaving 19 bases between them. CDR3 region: CASSPHPGLQADTQYF. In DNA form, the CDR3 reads TGTGCCAGCAGCCCCCACCCGGGACTGCAAGCAGATACGCAGTATTTT.

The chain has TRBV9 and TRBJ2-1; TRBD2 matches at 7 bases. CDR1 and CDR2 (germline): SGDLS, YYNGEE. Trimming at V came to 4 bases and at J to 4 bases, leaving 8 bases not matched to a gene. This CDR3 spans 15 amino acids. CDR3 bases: TGTGCCAGCAGCACTGAGGGCGGGGGTTACAATGAGCAGTTCTTC. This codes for CASSTEGGGYNEQFF.

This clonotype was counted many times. The CDR3 reads CSVVLASTYEQYF. CDR3 nucleotide sequence: TGCAGCGTTGTGCTAGCGTCGACCTACGAGCAGTACTTC. The chain links TRBV29-1 to TRBJ2-7; D is possibly TRBD2 (6 bases). CDR3 length equals 13 residues. V was clipped by 4 bases and J by 2 bases, with 12 bases between them. Germline values: CDR1 SQVTM, CDR2 ANQGSEA.

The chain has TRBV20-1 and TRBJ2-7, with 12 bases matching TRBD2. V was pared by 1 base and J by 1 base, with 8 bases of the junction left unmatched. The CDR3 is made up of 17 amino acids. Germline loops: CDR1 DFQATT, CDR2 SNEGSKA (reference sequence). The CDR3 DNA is TGCAGTGCTAGAGGAGGTCTAGCGGGGGGGCTTTCCTACGAGCAGTACTTC. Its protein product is CSARGGLAGGLSYEQYF.

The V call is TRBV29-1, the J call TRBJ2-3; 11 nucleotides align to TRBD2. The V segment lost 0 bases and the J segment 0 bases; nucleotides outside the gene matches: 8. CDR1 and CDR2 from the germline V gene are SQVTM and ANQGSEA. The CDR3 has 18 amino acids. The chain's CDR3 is CSVEESGGLADSTDTQYF. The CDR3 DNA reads TGCAGCGTTGAAGAATCGGGGGGACTAGCGGATAGCACAGATACGCAGTATTTT.

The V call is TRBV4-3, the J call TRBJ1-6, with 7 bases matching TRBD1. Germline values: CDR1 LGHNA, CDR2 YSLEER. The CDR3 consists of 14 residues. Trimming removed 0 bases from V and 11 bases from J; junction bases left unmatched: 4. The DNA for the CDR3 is TGCGCCAGCAGCCAAGACAGGGGGGCGACACCCCTCCACTTT. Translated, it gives CASSQDRGATPLHF.

The CDR3: CASSIRANQPQHF. The CDR3 DNA sequence: TGTGCCAGTAGTATCAGAGCAAATCAGCCCCAGCATTTT. This chain uses TRBV19 with TRBJ1-5; D remains ambiguous. V lost 3 bases and J 4 bases, leaving 7 bases between the germline ends. Germline CDR1 is LNHDA and CDR2 is SQIVND (reference sequence). The CDR3 consists of 13 residues.

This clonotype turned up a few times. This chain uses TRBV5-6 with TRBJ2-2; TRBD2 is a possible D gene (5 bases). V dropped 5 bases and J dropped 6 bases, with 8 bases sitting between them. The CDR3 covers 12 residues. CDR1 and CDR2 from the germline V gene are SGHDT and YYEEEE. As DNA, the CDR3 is TGTGCCAGCAGACTAGAGGCCGGGGAGCTGTTTTTT. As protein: CASRLEAGELFF.

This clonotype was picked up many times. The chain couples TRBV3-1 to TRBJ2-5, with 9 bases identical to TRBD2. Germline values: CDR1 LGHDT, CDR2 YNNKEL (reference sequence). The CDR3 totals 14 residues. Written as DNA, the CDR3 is TGTGCTTCGACCGGCCTAGCGGGGAGGGAGACCCAGTACTTC. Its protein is CASTGLAGRETQYF.

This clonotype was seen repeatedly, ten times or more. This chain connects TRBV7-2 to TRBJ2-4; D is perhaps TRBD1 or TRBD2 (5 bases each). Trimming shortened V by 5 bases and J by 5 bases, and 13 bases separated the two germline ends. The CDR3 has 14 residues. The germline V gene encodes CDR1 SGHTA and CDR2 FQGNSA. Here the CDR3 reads CASSRGGRENIQYF. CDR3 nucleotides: TGTGCCAGCAGCCGCGGAGGCAGGGAAAACATTCAGTACTTC.

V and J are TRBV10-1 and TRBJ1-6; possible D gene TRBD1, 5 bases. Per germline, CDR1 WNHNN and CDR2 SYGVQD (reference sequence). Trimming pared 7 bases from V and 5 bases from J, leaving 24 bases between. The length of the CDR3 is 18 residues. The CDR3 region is CASTSLSKGTPDNSPLHF. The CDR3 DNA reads TGCGCCAGCACCTCCCTATCGAAGGGGACCCCCGATAATTCACCCCTCCACTTT.

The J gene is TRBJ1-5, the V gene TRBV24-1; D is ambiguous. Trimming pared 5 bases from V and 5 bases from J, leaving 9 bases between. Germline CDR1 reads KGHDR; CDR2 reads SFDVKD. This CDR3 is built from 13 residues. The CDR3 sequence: CATSGGSDQPQHF. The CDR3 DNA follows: TGTGCCACCAGTGGGGGTTCCGATCAGCCCCAGCATTTT.

In nucleotides, the CDR3 is TGTGCCAGCAGCTTAGATCCCGGGACTTCAGTCTACGAGCAGTACGTC. This gives the protein CASSLDPGTSVYEQYV. The chain has TRBV7-6 and TRBJ2-7; the D gene is possibly TRBD2 (6 bases). Trimming took off 1 base at V and 3 bases at J, with 16 bases between the two ends. Germline-derived CDR1 and CDR2 are SGHVS and FNYEAQ. The length of the CDR3 is 16 residues.

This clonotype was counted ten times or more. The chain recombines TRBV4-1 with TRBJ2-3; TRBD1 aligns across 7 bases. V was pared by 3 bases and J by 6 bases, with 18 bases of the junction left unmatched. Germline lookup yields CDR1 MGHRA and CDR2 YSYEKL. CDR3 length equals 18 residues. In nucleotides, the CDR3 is TGCGCCAGCAGCCAGATGGGCGGACAGGCGGGTGTCCTGGATACGCAGTATTTT. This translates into CASSQMGGQAGVLDTQYF.

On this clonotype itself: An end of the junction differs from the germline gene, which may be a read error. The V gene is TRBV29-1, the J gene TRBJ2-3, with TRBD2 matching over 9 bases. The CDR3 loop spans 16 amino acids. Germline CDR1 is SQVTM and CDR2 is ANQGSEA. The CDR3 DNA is TGCAGCGTTGTGGGGCTAGCGGGAACTAGCAGAGATACGCAGTATTTT. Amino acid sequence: CSVVGLAGTSRDTQYF.

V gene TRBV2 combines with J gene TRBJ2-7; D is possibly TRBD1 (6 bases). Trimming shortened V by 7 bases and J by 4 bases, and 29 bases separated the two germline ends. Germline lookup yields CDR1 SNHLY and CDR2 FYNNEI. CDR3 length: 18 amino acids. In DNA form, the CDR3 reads TGTGCCAGCACCATTGGAGGTAACAGGGCCCCCGACTCTTACGAGCAGTACGTC. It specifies CASTIGGNRAPDSYEQYV.

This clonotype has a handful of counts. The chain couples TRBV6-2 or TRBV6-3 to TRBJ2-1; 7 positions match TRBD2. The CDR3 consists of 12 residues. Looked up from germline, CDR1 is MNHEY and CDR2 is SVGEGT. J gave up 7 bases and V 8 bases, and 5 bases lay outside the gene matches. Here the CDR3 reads CASREVPNEQFF. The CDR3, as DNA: TGTGCCAGCCGGGAGGTCCCAAATGAGCAGTTCTTC.

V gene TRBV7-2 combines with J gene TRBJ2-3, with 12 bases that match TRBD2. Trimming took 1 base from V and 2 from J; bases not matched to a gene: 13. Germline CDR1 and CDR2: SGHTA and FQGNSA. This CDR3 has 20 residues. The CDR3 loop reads CASSLVGSATSGGHTDTQYF. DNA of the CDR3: TGTGCCAGCAGCTTAGTAGGGTCGGCGACTAGCGGGGGACACACAGATACGCAGTATTTT.

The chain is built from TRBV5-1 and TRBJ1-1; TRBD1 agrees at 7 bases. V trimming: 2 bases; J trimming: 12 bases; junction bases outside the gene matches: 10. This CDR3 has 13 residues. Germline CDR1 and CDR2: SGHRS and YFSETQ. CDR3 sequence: CASSFTTTGDPFF. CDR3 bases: TGCGCCAGCAGCTTCACCACCACAGGGGATCCTTTCTTT.

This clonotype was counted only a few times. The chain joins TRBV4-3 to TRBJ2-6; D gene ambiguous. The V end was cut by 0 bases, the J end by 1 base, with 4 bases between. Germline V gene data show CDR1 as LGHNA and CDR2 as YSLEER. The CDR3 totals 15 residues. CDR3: CASSQEVSGANVLTF. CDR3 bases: TGCGCCAGCAGCCAAGAGGTATCTGGGGCCAACGTCCTGACTTTC.

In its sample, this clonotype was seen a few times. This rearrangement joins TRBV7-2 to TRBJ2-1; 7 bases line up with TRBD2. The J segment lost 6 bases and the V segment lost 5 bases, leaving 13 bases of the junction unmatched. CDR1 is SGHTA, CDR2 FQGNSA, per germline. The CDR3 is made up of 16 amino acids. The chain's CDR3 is CASSPDSSGRANEQFF. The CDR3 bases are TGTGCCAGCAGCCCCGACAGTTCAGGGAGGGCCAATGAGCAGTTCTTC.

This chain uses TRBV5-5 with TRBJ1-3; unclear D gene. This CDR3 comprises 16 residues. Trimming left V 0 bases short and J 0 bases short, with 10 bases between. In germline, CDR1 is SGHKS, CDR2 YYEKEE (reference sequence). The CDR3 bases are TGTGCCAGCAGCTTGGGTCTGGCGACCTCTGGAAACACCATATATTTT. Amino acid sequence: CASSLGLATSGNTIYF. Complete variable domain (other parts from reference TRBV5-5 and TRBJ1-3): DAGVTQSPTHLIKTRGQQVTLRCSPISGHKSVSWYQQVLGQGPQFIFQYYEKEERGRGNFPDRFSARQFPNYSSELNVNALLLGDSALYLCASSLGLATSGNTIYFGEGSWLTVV.

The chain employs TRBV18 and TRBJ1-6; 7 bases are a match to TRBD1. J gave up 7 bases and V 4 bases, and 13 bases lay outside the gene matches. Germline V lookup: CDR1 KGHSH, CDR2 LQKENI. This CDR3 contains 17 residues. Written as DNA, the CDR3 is TGTGCCAGCTCACTATCGACAGGGAGGGGGGCCAATTCACCCCTCCACTTT. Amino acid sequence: CASSLSTGRGANSPLHF.

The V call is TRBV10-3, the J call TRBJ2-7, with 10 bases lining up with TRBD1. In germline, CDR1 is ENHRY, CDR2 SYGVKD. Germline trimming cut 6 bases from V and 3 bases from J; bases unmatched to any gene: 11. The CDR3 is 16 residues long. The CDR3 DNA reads TGTGCCATCAGGAGGGGAGAGACAGGGGGCAACTACGAGCAGTACTTC. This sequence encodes CAIRRGETGGNYEQYF.

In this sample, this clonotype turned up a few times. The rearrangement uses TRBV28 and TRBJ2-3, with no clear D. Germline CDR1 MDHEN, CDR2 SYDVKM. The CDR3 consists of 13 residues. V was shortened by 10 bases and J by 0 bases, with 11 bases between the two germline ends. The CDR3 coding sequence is TGTGCCACCCTAAGATACAGCACAGATACGCAGTATTTT. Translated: CATLRYSTDTQYF.

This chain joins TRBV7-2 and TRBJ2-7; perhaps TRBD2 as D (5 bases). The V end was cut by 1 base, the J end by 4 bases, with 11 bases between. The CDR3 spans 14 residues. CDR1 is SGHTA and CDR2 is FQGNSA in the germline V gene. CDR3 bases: TGTGCCAGCAGCTTAGTGGTGGGAGCATACGAGCAGTACTTC. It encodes CASSLVVGAYEQYF.

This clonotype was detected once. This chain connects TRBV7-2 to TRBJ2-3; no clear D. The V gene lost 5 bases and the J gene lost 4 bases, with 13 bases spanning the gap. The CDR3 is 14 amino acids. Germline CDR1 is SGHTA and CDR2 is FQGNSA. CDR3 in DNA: TGTGCCAGCAGCCCTAGTCTTAGTGCAGATACGCAGTATTTT. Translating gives CASSPSLSADTQYF. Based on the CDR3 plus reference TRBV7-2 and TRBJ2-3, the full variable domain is GAGVSQSPSNKVTEKGKDVELRCDPISGHTALYWYRQSLGQGLEFLIYFQGNSAPDKSGLPSDRFSAERTGGSVSTLTIQRTQQEDSAVYLCASSPSLSADTQYFGPGTRLTVL.

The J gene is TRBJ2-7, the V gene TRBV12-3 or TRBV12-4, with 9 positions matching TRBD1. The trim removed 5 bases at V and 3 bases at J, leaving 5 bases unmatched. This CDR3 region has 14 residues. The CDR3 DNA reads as TGTGCCAGCAGTAACCGACAGGGGGGCTACGAGCAGTACTTC. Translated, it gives CASSNRQGGYEQYF.